This T cell receptor beta chain was profiled in a study of cytomegalovirus exposure and HLA in healthy donors. Study conclusions and caveats: Sequencing probably produced one cluster of sequence variants that were highly shared.

This clone came up a few times. Its target is not known. PCR primers comprised 60 Vbeta and 13 Jbeta primers. Method: immunoSEQ multiplex PCR; TCRdb's copy keeps in-frame clones and lacks some. The sample includes under 200,000 clones, 75% to 85% of them seen just once. The CDR3 extends over 14 amino acids. Germline V lookup: CDR1 GTSNPN, CDR2 SVGIG (reference sequence). V gave up 2 bases and J gave up 4 bases; unmatched junction bases: 7. The sample was PBMCs. The receptor was isolated from a girl aged 2 to 10 in good health and CMV-seropositive. The rearrangement links TRBV30 to TRBJ2-5; TRBD1 matches 7 bases. This chain's CDR3 is CAWSSDRVGETQYF. For the CDR3, the DNA is TGTGCCTGGAGTTCTGACAGGGTAGGAGAGACCCAGTACTTC.